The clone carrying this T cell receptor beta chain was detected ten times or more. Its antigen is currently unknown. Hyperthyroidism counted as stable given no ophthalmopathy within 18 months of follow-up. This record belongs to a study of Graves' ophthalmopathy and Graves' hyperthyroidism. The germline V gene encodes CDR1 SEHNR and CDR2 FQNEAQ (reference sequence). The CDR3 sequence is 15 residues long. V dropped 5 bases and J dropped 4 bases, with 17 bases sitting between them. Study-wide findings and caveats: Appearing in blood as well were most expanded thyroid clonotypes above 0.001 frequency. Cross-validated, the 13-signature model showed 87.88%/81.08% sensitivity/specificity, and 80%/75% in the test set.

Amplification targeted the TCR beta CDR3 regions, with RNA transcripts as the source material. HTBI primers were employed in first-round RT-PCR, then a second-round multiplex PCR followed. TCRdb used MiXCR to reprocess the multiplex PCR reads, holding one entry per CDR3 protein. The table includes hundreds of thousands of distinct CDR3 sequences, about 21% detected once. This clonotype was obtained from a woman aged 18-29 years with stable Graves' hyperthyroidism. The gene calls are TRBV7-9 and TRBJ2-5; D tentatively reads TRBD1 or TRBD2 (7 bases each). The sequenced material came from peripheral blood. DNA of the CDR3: TGTGCCAGCAGCCCCCCTCAGGGGGAGGGAGAGACCCAGTACTTC. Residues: CASSPPQGEGETQYF.